The 18 T cell receptor beta chains reported below all come from one sample, sequenced in a study of identical twins. TCRdb independently ran MiXCR on the 5' RACE reads; one entry per CDR3 protein. The table includes 450,000 or so distinct CDR3 sequences, roughly 26% detected once. These same data were also listed under a study on T cells expressing NK-cell markers.

Sequencing was performed on CD4+ T cells sorted from blood. The receptors stem from a woman aged 18-29 years in good health.

V usage is TRBV7-3 and J usage is TRBJ2-1, with a weak D call TRBD1 (6 bases). This CDR3 is 12 amino acids long. The V gene's germline CDR1 is SGHTA and CDR2 FQGTGA. V gave up 1 base and J gave up 14 bases, with 12 bases separating them. The CDR3 coding sequence is TGTGCCAGCAGCTTAAGTGGGGGCCCTGAGTTCTTC. Residues: CASSLSGGPEFF.

The chain combines TRBV20-1 with TRBJ2-1; no clear D. The ends were cut back, 1 base at V and 8 bases at J, with 9 bases in the middle. This CDR3 region has 12 residues. The germline CDR1 and CDR2 sequences are DFQATT and SNEGSKA (reference sequence). CDR3 loop: CSARAYHDEQFF. The DNA of the CDR3 is TGCAGTGCTAGAGCCTACCACGATGAGCAGTTCTTC.

This clonotype came up a few times. The chain's CDR3 is CAIGGTADTQYF. CDR3 nucleotide sequence: TGTGCCATCGGGGGGACCGCAGATACGCAGTATTTT. The chain is built from TRBV7-9 and TRBJ2-3; 7 nucleotides agree with TRBD2. After removal of 10 bases from V and 4 bases from J, the junction contained 5 bases not matched to a gene. This CDR3 region has 12 residues. Germline CDR1 is SEHNR and CDR2 is FQNEAQ (reference sequence).

The table lists this clonotype with a few counts. The rearrangement joins TRBV7-6 to TRBJ2-5; 8 nucleotides align to TRBD2. The CDR3 consists of 14 residues. Germline loops: CDR1 SGHVS, CDR2 FNYEAQ. The V and J ends lost 5 bases and 1 base, in that order; junction bases with no gene match: 3. The CDR3 here is CASSPSGGQETQYF. The CDR3 DNA is TGTGCCAGCAGCCCCAGCGGGGGCCAAGAGACCCAGTACTTC.

The rearrangement links TRBV24-1 to TRBJ2-1; TRBD2 matches at 11 bases. After removal of 4 bases from V and 10 bases from J, the junction contained 11 bases not matched to a gene. This CDR3 has 16 amino acids. Germline assignment: CDR1 KGHDR and CDR2 SFDVKD. Here the CDR3 DNA reads TGTGCCACCAGTGACCCCTTTGGGACTAGCGGCCACGAGCAGTTCTTC. Its translation: CATSDPFGTSGHEQFF.

The table lists this clonotype with a few counts. This sequence joins TRBV20-1 and TRBJ2-3, with 11 bases fitting TRBD2. Trimming cost V 6 bases and J 0 bases; bases outside gene matches: 5. CDR1 and CDR2 (germline): DFQATT, SNEGSKA (reference sequence). This CDR3 is built from 15 residues. The CDR3 DNA reads as TGCAGTGCCCAGAGACTAGCGGGAAGCACAGATACGCAGTATTTT. Residues: CSAQRLAGSTDTQYF.

The CDR3 sequence: CSVEGGGVYEQFF. The CDR3 DNA reads TGCAGCGTTGAAGGGGGGGGAGTCTATGAGCAGTTCTTC. The rearrangement joins TRBV29-1 to TRBJ2-1; 7 bases agree with TRBD2. Germline CDR1 is SQVTM and CDR2 is ANQGSEA. V was pared by 1 base and J by 8 bases, with 5 bases of the junction left unmatched. CDR3 length equals 13 residues.

The chain uses TRBV5-4 and TRBJ1-1; 8 nucleotides agree with TRBD1. The ends lost 9 bases at V and 4 bases at J; junction bases unmatched: 11. The CDR3 loop spans 14 amino acids. CDR1 SGHNT and CDR2 YYREEE come from the germline V gene (reference sequence). DNA for the CDR3: TGTGCCACCCATTCCCAGGGGGCAATCACTGAAGCTTTCTTT. Translated, it gives CATHSQGAITEAFF.

This chain uses TRBV27 with TRBJ2-7, with D maybe TRBD2 (5 bases). The V and J ends lost 5 bases and 3 bases respectively, with 11 bases between them. Germline V gives CDR1 MNHEY, CDR2 SMNVEV (reference sequence). The CDR3 spans 13 residues. The CDR3 bases are TGTGCCAGCAGTCGCGACGGGAACTACGAGCAGTACTTC. Translation gives CASSRDGNYEQYF.

This chain connects TRBV5-1 to TRBJ2-2, with 12 bases aligning to TRBD2. The V and J ends lost 5 bases and 3 bases, in that order; junction bases with no gene match: 11. Germline CDR1 reads SGHRS; CDR2 reads YFSETQ. The CDR3 extends over 18 amino acids. The CDR3 loop is CASSFRTSGAFDTGELFF. In nucleotides, the CDR3 is TGCGCCAGCAGTTTCCGGACTAGCGGGGCATTCGACACCGGGGAGCTGTTTTTT. The complete variable domain, with remaining parts taken from reference TRBV5-1 and TRBJ2-2, reads KAGVTQTPRYLIKTRGQQVTLSCSPISGHRSVSWYQQTPGQGLQFLFEYFSETQRNKGNFPGRFSGRQFSNSRSEMNVSTLELGDSALYLCASSFRTSGAFDTGELFFGEGSRLTVL.

This clonotype has a handful of counts. The rearrangement joins TRBV5-1 to TRBJ2-7; 7 nucleotides agree with TRBD1. The CDR3 is made up of 16 amino acids. Trimming took 1 base from V and 4 from J; bases not matched to a gene: 11. Per germline, CDR1 SGHRS and CDR2 YFSETQ. The CDR3 here is CASSLRAFDRAYEQYF. CDR3 DNA: TGCGCCAGCAGCTTGCGGGCGTTTGACAGGGCTTACGAGCAGTACTTC.

The chain employs TRBV20-1 and TRBJ2-4; TRBD1 matches 7 bases. Germline V gene sequence: CDR1 DFQATT, CDR2 SNEGSKA (reference sequence). The CDR3 loop spans 12 amino acids. For the CDR3, the DNA is TGCAGCGTGACAGGGCCCAAAAACATTCAGTACTTC. Translated: CSVTGPKNIQYF.

This clonotype showed up just once. J is TRBJ1-2 and V is TRBV6-1; maybe TRBD1 (5 bases). The CDR3 length is 13 residues. Trimming removed 8 bases at V and 4 bases at J, with 14 bases between. Germline loops: CDR1 MNHNS, CDR2 SASEGT. The CDR3 nucleotides read TGTGCCAGCGTCTATGGGAGGGGCTATGGCTACACCTTC. Translated: CASVYGRGYGYTF.

The CDR3: CASSPMGYTGELFF. In nucleotides, the CDR3 is TGTGCCAGCAGTCCCATGGGCTACACCGGGGAGCTGTTTTTT. The chain links TRBV12-3 or TRBV12-4 to TRBJ2-2; D unclear. The CDR3 covers 14 residues. The V gene lost 5 bases and the J gene lost 3 bases, with 10 bases spanning the gap.

The chain uses TRBV4-3 and TRBJ1-1; tentative D call: TRBD1 (6 bases). V lost 4 bases to trimming and J lost 3 bases, with 18 bases between them. Germline V gives CDR1 LGHNA, CDR2 YSLEER. This CDR3 spans 16 amino acids. The CDR3: CASSRSIQGVDTEAFF. CDR3 sequence (DNA): TGCGCCAGCAGCCGCAGCATACAGGGCGTCGACACTGAAGCTTTCTTT.

The chain recombines TRBV5-8 with TRBJ2-1; TRBD1 matches 8 bases. The germline V gene encodes CDR1 SGHTS and CDR2 YDEGEE. The V segment lost 4 bases and the J segment 3 bases; nucleotides outside the gene matches: 9. The CDR3 spans 16 residues. The CDR3 protein is CASSTSPGQVYNEQFF. CDR3 in DNA: TGTGCCAGCAGCACCTCCCCGGGACAGGTCTACAATGAGCAGTTCTTC.

This chain connects TRBV20-1 to TRBJ2-3; TRBD1 might be the D (5 bases). This CDR3 spans 12 amino acids. The germline V gene encodes CDR1 DFQATT and CDR2 SNEGSKA (reference sequence). Trimming took off 4 bases at V and 4 bases at J, with 9 bases between the two ends. The CDR3 DNA reads as TGCAGTGCTACGCAGGGTGCAGATACGCAGTATTTT. Translated: CSATQGADTQYF.

This clonotype was detected a few times. This rearrangement joins TRBV20-1 to TRBJ2-1; 9 bases are shared with TRBD2. Trimming took 4 bases from V and 7 from J; bases not matched to a gene: 5. The CDR3 length is 13 residues. Germline V gene data show CDR1 as DFQATT and CDR2 as SNEGSKA (reference sequence). CDR3 loop: CSANIAGVNEQFF. The CDR3 region has the DNA TGCAGTGCTAATATAGCGGGAGTAAATGAGCAGTTCTTC.